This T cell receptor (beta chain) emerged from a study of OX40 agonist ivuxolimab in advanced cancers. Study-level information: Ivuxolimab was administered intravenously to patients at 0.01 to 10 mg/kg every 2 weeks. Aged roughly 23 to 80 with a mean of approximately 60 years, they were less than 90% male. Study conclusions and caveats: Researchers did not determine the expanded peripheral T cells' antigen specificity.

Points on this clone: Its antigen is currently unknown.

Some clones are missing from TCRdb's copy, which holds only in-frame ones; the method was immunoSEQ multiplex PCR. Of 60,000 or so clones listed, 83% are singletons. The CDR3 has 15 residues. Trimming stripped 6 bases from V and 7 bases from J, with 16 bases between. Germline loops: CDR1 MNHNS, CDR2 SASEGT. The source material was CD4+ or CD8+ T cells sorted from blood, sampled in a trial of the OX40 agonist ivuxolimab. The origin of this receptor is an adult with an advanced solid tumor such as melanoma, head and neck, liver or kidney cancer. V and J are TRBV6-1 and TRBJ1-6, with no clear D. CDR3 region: CASRQTGYINSPLHF. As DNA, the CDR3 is TGTGCCAGCAGACAAACGGGGTACATAAATTCACCCCTCCACTTT.